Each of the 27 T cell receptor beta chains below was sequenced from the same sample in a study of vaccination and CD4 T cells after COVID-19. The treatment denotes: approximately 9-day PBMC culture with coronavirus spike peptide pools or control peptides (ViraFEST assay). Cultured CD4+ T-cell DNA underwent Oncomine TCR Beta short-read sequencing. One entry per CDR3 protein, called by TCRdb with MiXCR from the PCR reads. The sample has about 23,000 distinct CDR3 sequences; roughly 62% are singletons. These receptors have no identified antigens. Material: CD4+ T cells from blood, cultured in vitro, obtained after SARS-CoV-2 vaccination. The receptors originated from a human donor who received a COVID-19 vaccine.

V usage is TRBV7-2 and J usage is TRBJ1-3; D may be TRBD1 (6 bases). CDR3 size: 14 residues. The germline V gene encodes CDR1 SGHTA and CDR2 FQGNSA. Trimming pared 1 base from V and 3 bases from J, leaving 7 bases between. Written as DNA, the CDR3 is TGTGCCAGCAGCTTAGGGACAGATGGAAACACCATATATTTT. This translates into CASSLGTDGNTIYF.

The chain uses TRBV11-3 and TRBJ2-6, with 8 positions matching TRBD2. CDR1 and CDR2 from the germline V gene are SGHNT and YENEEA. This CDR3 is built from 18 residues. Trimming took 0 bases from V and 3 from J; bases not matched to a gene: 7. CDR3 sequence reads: CASSLEVGGALGANVLTF. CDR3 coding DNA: TGTGCCAGCAGCTTAGAGGTCGGGGGGGCGCTTGGGGCCAACGTCCTGACTTTC.

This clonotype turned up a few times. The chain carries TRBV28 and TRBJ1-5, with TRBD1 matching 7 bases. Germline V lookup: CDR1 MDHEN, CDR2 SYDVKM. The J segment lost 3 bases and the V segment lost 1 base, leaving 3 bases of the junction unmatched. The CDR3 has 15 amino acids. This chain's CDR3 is CASSLLQGPNQPQHF. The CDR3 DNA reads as TGTGCCAGCAGTTTATTACAGGGGCCCAATCAGCCCCAGCATTTT. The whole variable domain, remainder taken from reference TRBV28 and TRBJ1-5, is DVKVTQSSRYLVKRTGEKVFLECVQDMDHENMFWYRQDPGLGLRLIYFSYDVKMKEKGDIPEGYSVSREKKERFSLILESASTNQTSMYLCASSLLQGPNQPQHFGDGTRLSIL.

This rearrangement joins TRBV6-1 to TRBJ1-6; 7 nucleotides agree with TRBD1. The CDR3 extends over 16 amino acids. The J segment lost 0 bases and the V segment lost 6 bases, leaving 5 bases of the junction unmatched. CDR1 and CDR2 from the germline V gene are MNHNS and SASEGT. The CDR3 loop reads CASRPQGVSYNSPLHF. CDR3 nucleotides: TGTGCCAGCAGACCCCAGGGGGTCTCCTATAATTCACCCCTCCACTTT.

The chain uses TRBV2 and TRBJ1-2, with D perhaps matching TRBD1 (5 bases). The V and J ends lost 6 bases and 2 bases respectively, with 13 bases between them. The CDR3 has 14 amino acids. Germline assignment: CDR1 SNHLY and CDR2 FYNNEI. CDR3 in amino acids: CASRPDTENYGYTF. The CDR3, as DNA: TGTGCCAGCAGACCGGACACCGAGAACTATGGCTACACCTTC.

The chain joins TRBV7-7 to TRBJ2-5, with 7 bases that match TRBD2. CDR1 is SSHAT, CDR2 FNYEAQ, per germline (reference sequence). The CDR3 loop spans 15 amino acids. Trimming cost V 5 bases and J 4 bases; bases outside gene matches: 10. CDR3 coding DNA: TGTGCCAGCAGCACCACTGCGGGGGATCGAGAGACCCAGTACTTC. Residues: CASSTTAGDRETQYF.

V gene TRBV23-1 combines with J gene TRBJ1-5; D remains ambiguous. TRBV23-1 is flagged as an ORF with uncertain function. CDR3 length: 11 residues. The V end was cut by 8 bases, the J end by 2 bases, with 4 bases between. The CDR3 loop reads CASYRNQPQHF. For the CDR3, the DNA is TGCGCCAGCTATCGCAATCAGCCCCAGCATTTT.

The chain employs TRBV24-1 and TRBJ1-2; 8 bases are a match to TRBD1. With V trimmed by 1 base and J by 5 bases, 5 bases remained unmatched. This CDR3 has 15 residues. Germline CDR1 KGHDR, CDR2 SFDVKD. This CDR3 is CATSDFNTGGYGYTF. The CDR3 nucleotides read TGTGCCACCAGTGATTTTAACACAGGGGGATATGGCTACACCTTC.

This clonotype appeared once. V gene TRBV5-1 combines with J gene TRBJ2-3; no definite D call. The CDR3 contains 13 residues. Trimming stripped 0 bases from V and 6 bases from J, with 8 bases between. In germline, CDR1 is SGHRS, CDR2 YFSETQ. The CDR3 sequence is CASSLGYGDTQYF. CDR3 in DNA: TGCGCCAGCAGCTTGGGGTATGGGGATACGCAGTATTTT.

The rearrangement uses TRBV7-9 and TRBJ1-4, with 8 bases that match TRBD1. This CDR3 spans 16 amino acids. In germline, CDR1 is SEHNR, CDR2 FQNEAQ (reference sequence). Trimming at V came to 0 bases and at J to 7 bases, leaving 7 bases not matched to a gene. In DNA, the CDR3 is TGTGCCAGCAGCTTAGCTACCAGCAGGGGGCGTGAAAAACTGTTTTTT. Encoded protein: CASSLATSRGREKLFF.

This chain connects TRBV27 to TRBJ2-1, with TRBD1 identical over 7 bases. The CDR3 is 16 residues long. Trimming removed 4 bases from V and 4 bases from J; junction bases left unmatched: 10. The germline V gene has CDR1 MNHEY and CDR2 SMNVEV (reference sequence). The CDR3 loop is CASSSEGGQVYNEQFF. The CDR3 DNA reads TGTGCCAGCAGTTCTGAGGGCGGACAGGTTTACAATGAGCAGTTCTTC.

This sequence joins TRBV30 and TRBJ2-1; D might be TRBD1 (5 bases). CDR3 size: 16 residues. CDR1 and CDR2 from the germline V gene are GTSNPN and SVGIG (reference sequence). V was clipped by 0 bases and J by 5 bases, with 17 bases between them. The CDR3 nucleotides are TGTGCCTGGAGTGTAGGGGAAATCTGGGTACACAATGAGCAGTTCTTC. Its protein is CAWSVGEIWVHNEQFF.

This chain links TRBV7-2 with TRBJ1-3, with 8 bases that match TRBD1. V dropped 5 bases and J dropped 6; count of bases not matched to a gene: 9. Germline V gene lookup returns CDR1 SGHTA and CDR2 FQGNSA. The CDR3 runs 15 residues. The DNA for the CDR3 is TGTGCCAGCAGCCTCAGGACAGGGTATACAAACACCATATATTTT. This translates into CASSLRTGYTNTIYF.

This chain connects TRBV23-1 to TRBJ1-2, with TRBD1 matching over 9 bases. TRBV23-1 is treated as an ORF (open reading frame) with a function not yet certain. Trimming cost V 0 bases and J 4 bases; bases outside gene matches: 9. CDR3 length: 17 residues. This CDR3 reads CASSQSGDRDEAYGYTF. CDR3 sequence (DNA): TGCGCCAGCAGTCAATCGGGGGACAGGGACGAAGCCTATGGCTACACCTTC.

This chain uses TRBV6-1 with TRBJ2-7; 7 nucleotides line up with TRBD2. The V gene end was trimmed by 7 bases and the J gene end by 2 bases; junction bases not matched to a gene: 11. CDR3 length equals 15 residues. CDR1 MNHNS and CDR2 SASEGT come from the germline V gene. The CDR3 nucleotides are TGTGCCAGCAAGAGACTAGCATTACCAACCTACGAGCAGTACTTC. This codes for CASKRLALPTYEQYF.

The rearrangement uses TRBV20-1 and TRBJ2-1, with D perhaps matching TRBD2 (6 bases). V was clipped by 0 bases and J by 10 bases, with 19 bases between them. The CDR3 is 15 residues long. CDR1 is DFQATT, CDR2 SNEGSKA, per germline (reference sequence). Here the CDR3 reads CSARDPRGGKEEQFF. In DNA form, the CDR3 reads TGCAGTGCTAGAGATCCTCGGGGAGGCAAGGAGGAGCAGTTCTTC.

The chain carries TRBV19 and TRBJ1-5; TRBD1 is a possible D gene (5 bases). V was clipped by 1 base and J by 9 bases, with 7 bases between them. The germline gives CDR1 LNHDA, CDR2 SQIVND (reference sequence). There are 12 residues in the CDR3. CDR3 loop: CASSIGGGPQHF. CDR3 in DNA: TGTGCCAGTAGTATAGGGGGCGGGCCCCAGCATTTT.

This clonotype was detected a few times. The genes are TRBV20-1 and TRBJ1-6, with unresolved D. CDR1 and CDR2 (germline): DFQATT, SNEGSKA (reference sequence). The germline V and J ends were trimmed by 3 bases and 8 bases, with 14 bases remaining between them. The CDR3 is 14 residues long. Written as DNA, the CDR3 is TGCAGTGCTAGCGGGAGGGCCAGCGATTCACCCCTCCACTTT. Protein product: CSASGRASDSPLHF.

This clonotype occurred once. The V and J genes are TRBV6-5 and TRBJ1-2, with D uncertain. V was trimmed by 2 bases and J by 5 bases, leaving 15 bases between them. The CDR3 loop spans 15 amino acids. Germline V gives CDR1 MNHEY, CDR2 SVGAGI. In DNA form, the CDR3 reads TGTGCCAGCAGTTACCGGATGGGCAGCGGTTATGGCTACACCTTC. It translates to CASSYRMGSGYGYTF.

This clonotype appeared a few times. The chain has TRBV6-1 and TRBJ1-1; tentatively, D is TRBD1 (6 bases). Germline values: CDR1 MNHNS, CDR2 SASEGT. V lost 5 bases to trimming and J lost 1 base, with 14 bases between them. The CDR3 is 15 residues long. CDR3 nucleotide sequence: TGTGCCAGCAGTCGACCGACAGGAGGGAACACTGAAGCTTTCTTT. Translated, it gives CASSRPTGGNTEAFF.

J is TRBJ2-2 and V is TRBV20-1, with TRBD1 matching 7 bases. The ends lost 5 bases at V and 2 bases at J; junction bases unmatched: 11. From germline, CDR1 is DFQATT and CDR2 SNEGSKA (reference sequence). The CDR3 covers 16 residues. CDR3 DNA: TGCAGTGCTCTCAGTCACAGGGGCCCCAACACCGGGGAGCTGTTTTTT. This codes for CSALSHRGPNTGELFF.

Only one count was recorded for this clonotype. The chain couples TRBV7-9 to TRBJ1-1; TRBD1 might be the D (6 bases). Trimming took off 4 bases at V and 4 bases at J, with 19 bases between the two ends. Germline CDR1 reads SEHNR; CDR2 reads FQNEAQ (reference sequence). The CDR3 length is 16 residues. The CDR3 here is CASSSLPGQGSTEAFF. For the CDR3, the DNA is TGTGCCAGCAGCTCCCTTCCGGGACAAGGTTCCACTGAAGCTTTCTTT. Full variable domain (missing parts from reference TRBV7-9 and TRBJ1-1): DTGVSQNPRHKITKRGQNVTFRCDPISEHNRLYWYRQTLGQGPEFLTYFQNEAQLEKSRLLSDRFSAERPKGSFSTLEIQRTEQGDSAMYLCASSSLPGQGSTEAFFGQGTRLTVV.

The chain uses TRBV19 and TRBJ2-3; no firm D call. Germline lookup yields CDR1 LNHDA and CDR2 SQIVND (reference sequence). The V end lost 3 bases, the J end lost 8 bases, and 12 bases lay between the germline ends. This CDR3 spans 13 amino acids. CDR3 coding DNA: TGTGCCAGTAGTATCGGCCCAGTCGCTACGCAGTATTTT. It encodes CASSIGPVATQYF. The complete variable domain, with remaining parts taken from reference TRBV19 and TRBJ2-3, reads DGGITQSPKYLFRKEGQNVTLSCEQNLNHDAMYWYRQDPGQGLRLIYYSQIVNDFQKGDIAEGYSVSREKKESFPLTVTSAQKNPTAFYLCASSIGPVATQYFGPGTRLTVL.

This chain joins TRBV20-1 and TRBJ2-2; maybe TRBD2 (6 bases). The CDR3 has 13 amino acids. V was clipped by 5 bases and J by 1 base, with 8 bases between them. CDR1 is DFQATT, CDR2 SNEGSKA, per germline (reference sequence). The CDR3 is CSASSVNTGELFF. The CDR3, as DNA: TGCAGTGCTTCTAGCGTGAACACCGGGGAGCTGTTTTTT.

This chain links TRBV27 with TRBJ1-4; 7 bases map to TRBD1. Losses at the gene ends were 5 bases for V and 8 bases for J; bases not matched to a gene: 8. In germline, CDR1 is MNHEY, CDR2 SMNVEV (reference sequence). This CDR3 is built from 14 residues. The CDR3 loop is CASSEDRLGEKLFF. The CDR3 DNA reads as TGTGCCAGCAGTGAGGACAGGCTAGGGGAAAAACTGTTTTTT.

The CDR3 loop is CASSELNQKWTGDYQPQHF. The DNA of the CDR3 is TGTGCCAGCAGTGAGTTGAATCAGAAGTGGACAGGGGATTATCAGCCCCAGCATTTT. The chain employs TRBV6-1 and TRBJ1-5; 9 nucleotides match TRBD1. From germline, CDR1 is MNHNS and CDR2 SASEGT. This CDR3 contains 19 residues. V gave up 3 bases and J gave up 5 bases; unmatched junction bases: 17.

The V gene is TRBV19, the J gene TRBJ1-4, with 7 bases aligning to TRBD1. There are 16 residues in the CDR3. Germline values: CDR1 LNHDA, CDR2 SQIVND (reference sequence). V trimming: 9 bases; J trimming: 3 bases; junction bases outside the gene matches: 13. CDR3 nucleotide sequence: TGTGCCAGCCGGGGCAGGGGGGCGGTGGCTAATGAAAAACTGTTTTTT. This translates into CASRGRGAVANEKLFF.